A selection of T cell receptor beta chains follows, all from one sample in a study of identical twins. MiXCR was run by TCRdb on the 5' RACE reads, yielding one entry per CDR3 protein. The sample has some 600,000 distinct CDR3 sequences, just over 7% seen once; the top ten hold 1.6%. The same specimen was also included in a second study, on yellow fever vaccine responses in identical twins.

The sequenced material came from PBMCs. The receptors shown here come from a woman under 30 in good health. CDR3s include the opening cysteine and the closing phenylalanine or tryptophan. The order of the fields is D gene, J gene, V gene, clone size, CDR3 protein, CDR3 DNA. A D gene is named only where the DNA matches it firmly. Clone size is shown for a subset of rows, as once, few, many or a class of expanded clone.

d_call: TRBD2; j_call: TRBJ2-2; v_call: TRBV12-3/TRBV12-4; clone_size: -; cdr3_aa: CASSAPGGLRTLNTGELFF; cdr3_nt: TGTGCCAGCAGTGCACCGGGGGGTCTCAGAACCTTGAACACCGGGGAGCTGTTTTTT
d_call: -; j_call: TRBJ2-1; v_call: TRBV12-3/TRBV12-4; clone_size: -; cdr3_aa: CASSTQELYNEQFF; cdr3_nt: TGTGCCAGCAGTACACAGGAACTCTACAATGAGCAGTTCTTC
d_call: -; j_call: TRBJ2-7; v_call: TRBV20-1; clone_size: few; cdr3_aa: CSAPLAVKNEQYF; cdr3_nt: TGCAGTGCCCCTTTGGCGGTTAAGAACGAGCAGTACTTC
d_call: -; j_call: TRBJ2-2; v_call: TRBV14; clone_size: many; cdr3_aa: CASSRQGLNTGELFF; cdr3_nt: TGTGCCAGCAGCCGGCAGGGCCTGAACACCGGGGAGCTGTTTTTT
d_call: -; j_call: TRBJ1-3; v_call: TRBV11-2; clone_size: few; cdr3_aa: CASSPRFSGNTIYF; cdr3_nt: TGTGCCAGCAGCCCTAGGTTCTCTGGAAACACCATATATTTT
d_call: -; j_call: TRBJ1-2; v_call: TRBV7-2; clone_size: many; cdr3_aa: CASSLEPRPYGYTF; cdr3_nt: TGTGCCAGCAGCTTAGAGCCGAGACCATATGGCTACACCTTC
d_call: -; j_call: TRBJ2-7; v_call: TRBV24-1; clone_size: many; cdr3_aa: CATSDGSEQYF; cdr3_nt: TGTGCCACCAGTGATGGAAGCGAGCAGTACTTC
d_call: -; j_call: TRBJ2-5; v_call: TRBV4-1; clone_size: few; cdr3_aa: CASSQDIGEETQYF; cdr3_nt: TGCGCCAGCAGCCAAGATATCGGGGAAGAGACCCAGTACTTC
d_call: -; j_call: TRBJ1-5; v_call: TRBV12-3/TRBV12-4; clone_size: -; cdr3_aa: CASSFGALNQPQHF; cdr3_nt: TGTGCCAGCAGTTTCGGGGCGCTCAATCAGCCCCAGCATTTT
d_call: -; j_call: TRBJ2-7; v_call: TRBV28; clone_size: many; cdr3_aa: CASRWRQRLAEQYF; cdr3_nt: TGTGCCAGCCGATGGAGACAGCGTCTGGCGGAGCAGTACTTC
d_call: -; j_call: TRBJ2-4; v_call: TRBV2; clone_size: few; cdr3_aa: CASSSQGPKNIQYF; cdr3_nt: TGTGCCAGCAGTTCACAGGGACCCAAAAACATTCAGTACTTC
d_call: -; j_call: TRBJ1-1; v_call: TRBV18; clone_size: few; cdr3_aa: CASSPLGTNTEAFF; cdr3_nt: TGTGCCAGCTCACCTCTGGGGACGAACACTGAAGCTTTCTTT
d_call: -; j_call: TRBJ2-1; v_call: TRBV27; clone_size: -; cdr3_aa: CASLGGGHRGTYNEQFF; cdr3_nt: TGTGCCAGCTTAGGGGGTGGTCATCGTGGTACCTACAATGAGCAGTTCTTC
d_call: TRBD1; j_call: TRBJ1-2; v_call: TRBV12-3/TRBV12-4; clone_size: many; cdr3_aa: CASSRTGKRSGYTF; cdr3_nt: TGTGCCAGCTCCAGGACAGGAAAGAGGTCTGGCTACACCTTC
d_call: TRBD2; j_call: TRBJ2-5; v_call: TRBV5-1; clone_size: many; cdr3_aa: CASSSGTSGQETQYF; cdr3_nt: TGCGCCAGCAGCTCCGGGACTAGCGGACAAGAGACCCAGTACTTC
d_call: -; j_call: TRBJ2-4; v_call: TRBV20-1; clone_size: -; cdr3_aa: CSSTGRFAKNIQYF; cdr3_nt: TGCAGCTCCACTGGCCGGTTTGCCAAAAACATTCAGTACTTC
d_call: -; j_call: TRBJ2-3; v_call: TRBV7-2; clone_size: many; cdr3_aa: CASSLVGARLLTDTQYF; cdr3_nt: TGTGCCAGCAGCTTAGTTGGTGCGCGGCTTCTCACAGATACGCAGTATTTT
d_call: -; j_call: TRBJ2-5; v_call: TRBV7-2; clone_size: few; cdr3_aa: CASSLGYRETQYF; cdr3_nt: TGTGCCAGCAGCTTAGGCTACAGAGAGACCCAGTACTTC
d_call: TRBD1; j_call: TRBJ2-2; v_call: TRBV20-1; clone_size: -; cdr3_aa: CSAVGTGGRSTGELFF; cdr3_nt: TGCAGTGCTGTTGGGACAGGGGGCCGTAGCACCGGGGAGCTGTTTTTT
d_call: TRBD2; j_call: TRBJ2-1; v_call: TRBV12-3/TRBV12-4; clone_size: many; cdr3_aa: CASRAGTSGRGAISYNEQFF; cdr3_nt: TGTGCCAGCAGGGCCGGGACTAGCGGGAGAGGGGCAATATCCTACAATGAGCAGTTCTTC
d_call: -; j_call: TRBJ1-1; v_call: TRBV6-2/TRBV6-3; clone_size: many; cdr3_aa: CASSRGRNTEAFF; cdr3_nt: TGTGCCAGCAGCCGCGGGAGAAACACTGAAGCTTTCTTT
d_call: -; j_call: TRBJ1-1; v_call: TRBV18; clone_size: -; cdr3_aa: CASSPPVPTEALF; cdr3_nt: TGTGCCAGCTCACCACCAGTCCCCACTGAAGCTCTCTTT
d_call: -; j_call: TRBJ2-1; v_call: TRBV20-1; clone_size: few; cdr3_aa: CSARVRRLEQFF; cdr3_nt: TGCAGTGCTAGAGTCCGGCGGCTTGAGCAGTTCTTC
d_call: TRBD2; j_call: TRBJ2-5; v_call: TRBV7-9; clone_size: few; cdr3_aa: CASTNSGGLQETQYF; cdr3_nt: TGTGCCAGCACCAATAGCGGGGGGCTACAAGAGACCCAGTACTTC
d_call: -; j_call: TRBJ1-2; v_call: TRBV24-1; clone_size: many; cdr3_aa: CATSDSGRAGVGYTF; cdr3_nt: TGTGCCACCAGTGATTCGGGCAGGGCCGGCGTTGGCTACACCTTC
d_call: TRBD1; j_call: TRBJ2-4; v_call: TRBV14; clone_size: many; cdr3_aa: CASSHGGTGAAKNIQYF; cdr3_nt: TGTGCCAGCAGCCATGGTGGGACAGGGGCAGCCAAAAACATTCAGTACTTC
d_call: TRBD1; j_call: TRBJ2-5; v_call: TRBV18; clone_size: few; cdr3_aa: CASSRKPGQGLLETQYF; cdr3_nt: TGTGCCAGCTCACGCAAACCGGGACAGGGGCTCTTGGAGACCCAGTACTTC
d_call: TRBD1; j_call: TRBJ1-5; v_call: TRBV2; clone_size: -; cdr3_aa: CASRNRGSNQPQHF; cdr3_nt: TGTGCCAGCCGTAACAGGGGTAGCAATCAGCCCCAGCATTTT
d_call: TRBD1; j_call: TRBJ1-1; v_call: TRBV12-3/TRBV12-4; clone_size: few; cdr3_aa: CASSPRTGARNTEAFF; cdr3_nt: TGTGCCAGCAGTCCAAGGACAGGGGCCCGGAACACTGAAGCTTTCTTT
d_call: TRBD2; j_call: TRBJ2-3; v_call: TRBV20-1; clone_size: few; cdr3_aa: CSARKAGVFTDTQYF; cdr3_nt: TGCAGTGCTAGAAAGGCGGGGGTTTTCACAGATACGCAGTATTTT
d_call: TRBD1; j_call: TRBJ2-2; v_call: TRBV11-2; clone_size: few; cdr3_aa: CASNDRGITGELFF; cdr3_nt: TGTGCCAGCAACGACAGGGGGATCACCGGGGAGCTGTTTTTT
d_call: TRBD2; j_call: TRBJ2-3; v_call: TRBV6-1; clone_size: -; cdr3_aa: CASSELAGRTDTQYF; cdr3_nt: TGTGCCAGCAGTGAACTAGCGGGGCGCACAGATACGCAGTATTTT
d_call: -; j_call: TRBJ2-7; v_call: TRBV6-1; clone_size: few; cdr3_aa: CASSEAGAVFEQYF; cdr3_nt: TGTGCCAGCAGTGAAGCGGGGGCAGTTTTCGAGCAGTACTTC
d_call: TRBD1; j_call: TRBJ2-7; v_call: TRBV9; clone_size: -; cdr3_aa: CASSVAGTGAYEQYF; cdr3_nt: TGTGCCAGCAGCGTAGCCGGGACAGGGGCTTACGAGCAGTACTTC
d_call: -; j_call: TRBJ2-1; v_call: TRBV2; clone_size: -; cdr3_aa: CASTKGGGPIYEQFF; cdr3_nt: TGTGCCAGCACCAAGGGGGGAGGGCCTATCTATGAGCAGTTCTTC
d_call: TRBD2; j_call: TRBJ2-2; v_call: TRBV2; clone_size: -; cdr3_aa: CASRPGLAAMNTGELFF; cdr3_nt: TGTGCCAGCAGACCGGGACTAGCGGCGATGAACACCGGGGAGCTGTTTTTT
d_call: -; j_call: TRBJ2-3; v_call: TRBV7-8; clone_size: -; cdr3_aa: CASSLARTYRFTDTQYF; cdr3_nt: TGTGCCAGCAGCTTAGCCCGGACGTATCGCTTCACAGATACGCAGTATTTT
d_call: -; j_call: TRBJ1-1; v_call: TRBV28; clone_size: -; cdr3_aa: CASTSVRGMNTEAFF; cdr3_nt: TGTGCCAGCACCTCCGTTAGGGGGATGAACACTGAAGCTTTCTTT
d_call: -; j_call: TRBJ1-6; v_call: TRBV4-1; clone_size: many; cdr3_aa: CASSPSWGRTNSPLHF; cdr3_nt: TGCGCCAGCAGCCCAAGTTGGGGCAGGACCAATTCACCCCTCCACTTT
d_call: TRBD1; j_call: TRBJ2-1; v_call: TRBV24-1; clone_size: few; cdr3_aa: CATSDSATGQNNNEQFF; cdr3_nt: TGTGCCACCAGTGATTCGGCGACGGGACAGAATAACAATGAGCAGTTCTTC